Listed here are 28 T cell receptor beta chains from one sample, sequenced in a study of T cell changes during pregnancy in multiple sclerosis. The repertoire was sequenced with immunoSEQ multiplex PCR; TCRdb's copy has only in-frame clones and lacks some. The sample shows fewer than 90,000 clones, 94% of them seen only once. Sequenced here: peripheral blood, sampled after pregnancy. The receptor set was obtained from a female donor in good health, enrolled as a control in a pregnancy study.

The chain joins TRBV4-1 to TRBJ2-2; 8 positions agree with TRBD1. The CDR3 contains 17 residues. Trimming took 7 bases from V and 1 from J; bases not matched to a gene: 11. Germline V gives CDR1 MGHRA, CDR2 YSYEKL. The DNA of the CDR3 is TGCGCCAGCACCATAACCAAAGGACAGGGGAACACCGGGGAGCTGTTTTTT. It specifies CASTITKGQGNTGELFF.

The chain carries TRBV9 and TRBJ2-1, with 9 bases aligning to TRBD2. The V segment lost 6 bases and the J segment 5 bases; nucleotides outside the gene matches: 15. There are 17 residues in the CDR3. The V gene's germline CDR1 is SGDLS and CDR2 YYNGEE. The CDR3 spells CASNTSPGAGGDNEQFF. The CDR3 DNA reads TGTGCCAGCAACACTAGCCCGGGGGCGGGAGGGGACAATGAGCAGTTCTTC.

The chain links TRBV5-1 to TRBJ1-2; 11 positions agree with TRBD1. Germline-derived CDR1 and CDR2 are SGHRS and YFSETQ. CDR3 length: 14 residues. The junction had 4 bases not matched to a gene; V was cut back by 5 bases and J by 4 bases. The CDR3 loop is CASSSGTGGYGYTF. The CDR3 region has the DNA TGCGCCAGCAGTTCCGGGACAGGGGGCTATGGCTACACCTTC. Drawing the rest from reference TRBV5-1 and TRBJ1-2, the complete variable domain is KAGVTQTPRYLIKTRGQQVTLSCSPISGHRSVSWYQQTPGQGLQFLFEYFSETQRNKGNFPGRFSGRQFSNSRSEMNVSTLELGDSALYLCASSSGTGGYGYTFGSGTRLTVV.

The count of this clone is one. The V and J genes are TRBV28 and TRBJ1-2; TRBD1 might be the D (6 bases). Trimming removed 3 bases from V and 1 base from J, with 9 bases in between. CDR3 length: 14 amino acids. CDR1 and CDR2 from the germline V gene are MDHEN and SYDVKM. The CDR3 coding sequence is TGTGCCAGCAGTTTTGGACAGAGTAACTATGGCTACACCTTC. Translation: CASSFGQSNYGYTF.

This clone appeared once. The chain combines TRBV9 with TRBJ2-1; 12 nucleotides align to TRBD1. V lost 3 bases and J lost 7; bases outside the gene matches: 8. The CDR3 extends over 16 amino acids. Germline CDR1 is SGDLS and CDR2 is YYNGEE. CDR3 residues: CASSDPGQGAGNEQFF. CDR3 nucleotide sequence: TGTGCCAGCAGCGACCCGGGACAGGGGGCTGGAAATGAGCAGTTCTTC.

This clone was detected only once. The rearrangement links TRBV5-1 to TRBJ1-5; TRBD1 matches 9 bases. CDR3 length equals 17 residues. V dropped 0 bases and J dropped 3; count of bases not matched to a gene: 7. Germline assignment: CDR1 SGHRS and CDR2 YFSETQ. The CDR3 DNA sequence: TGCGCCAGCAGCTTGGGGGACAGGGTTCTATCCAATCAGCCCCAGCATTTT. The encoded protein is CASSLGDRVLSNQPQHF.

The chain recombines TRBV7-2 with TRBJ1-4; TRBD1 is a possible D gene (6 bases). V shed 5 bases and J shed 5 bases, with 15 bases lying between them. Germline lookup yields CDR1 SGHTA and CDR2 FQGNSA. This CDR3 region has 15 residues. The CDR3 loop is CASSRGEGENEKLFF. The CDR3 nucleotides read TGTGCCAGCAGCCGGGGGGAGGGGGAGAATGAAAAACTGTTTTTT.

V is TRBV4-1 and J is TRBJ2-7; TRBD2 aligns across 8 bases. Trimming took 7 bases from V and 6 from J; bases not matched to a gene: 11. In germline, CDR1 is MGHRA, CDR2 YSYEKL. The CDR3 is 14 residues long. This CDR3 reads CASTLSGSTGEQYF. CDR3 in DNA: TGCGCCAGCACCCTCAGCGGGAGTACTGGCGAGCAGTACTTC.

This chain links TRBV5-1 with TRBJ1-6; D unresolved. V shed 0 bases and J shed 0 bases, with 7 bases lying between them. Per the germline V gene, CDR1 is SGHRS and CDR2 is YFSETQ. CDR3 length: 16 amino acids. The CDR3 nucleotides read TGCGCCAGCAGCTTGGACTCGAGCTCCTATAATTCACCCCTCCACTTT. This translates into CASSLDSSSYNSPLHF.

The gene calls are TRBV2 and TRBJ2-5, with 7 bases lining up with TRBD1. The CDR3 contains 12 residues. Germline V gene data show CDR1 as SNHLY and CDR2 as FYNNEI. V dropped 6 bases and J dropped 4; count of bases not matched to a gene: 2. The CDR3 sequence is CASRTGSETQYF. In nucleotides, the CDR3 is TGTGCCAGCAGGACAGGGTCAGAGACCCAGTACTTC.

The chain links TRBV5-1 to TRBJ2-2; TRBD1 matches 11 bases. Germline values: CDR1 SGHRS, CDR2 YFSETQ. The trim removed 2 bases at V and 6 bases at J, leaving 6 bases unmatched. The CDR3 has 16 amino acids. The CDR3 is CASSFRTGGDAGELFF. The CDR3 region has the DNA TGCGCCAGCAGCTTTCGGACAGGGGGCGACGCCGGGGAGCTGTTTTTT.

CDR3 loop: CASSLSPGDNQPQHF. In DNA, the CDR3 is TGCGCCAGCAGCTTGTCTCCCGGGGACAATCAGCCCCAGCATTTT. This chain connects TRBV5-1 to TRBJ1-5; D unresolved. The V gene lost 1 base and the J gene lost 3 bases, with 11 bases spanning the gap. The length of the CDR3 is 15 residues. Germline CDR1 SGHRS, CDR2 YFSETQ.

This clone was picked up a small number of times. The chain combines TRBV19 with TRBJ1-5; D ambiguous. This CDR3 contains 16 residues. V was cut by 5 bases and J by 6 bases, with 20 bases left in between. The germline V gene has CDR1 LNHDA and CDR2 SQIVND (reference sequence). CDR3 amino acids: CASSPPQRGIAQPQHF. The CDR3 bases are TGTGCCAGTAGTCCACCACAGAGAGGGATCGCTCAGCCCCAGCATTTT.

The V gene is TRBV4-1, the J gene TRBJ1-1, with 8 bases aligning to TRBD1. This CDR3 is 18 amino acids long. The V gene end was trimmed by 2 bases and the J gene end by 5 bases; junction bases not matched to a gene: 16. Per the germline V gene, CDR1 is MGHRA and CDR2 is YSYEKL. The CDR3 protein is CASSQLPPGQDGKTEAFF. As DNA, the CDR3 is TGCGCCAGCAGCCAATTACCTCCGGGACAGGATGGAAAGACTGAAGCTTTCTTT.

The chain uses TRBV28 and TRBJ2-7; 8 bases are shared with TRBD1. The CDR3 length is 15 residues. The germline V gene has CDR1 MDHEN and CDR2 SYDVKM. V dropped 6 bases and J dropped 0; count of bases not matched to a gene: 7. The CDR3 region has the DNA TGTGCCAGCAGACCGGACAGGGAGAGCTCCTACGAGCAGTACTTC. This sequence encodes CASRPDRESSYEQYF.

The genes are TRBV7-9 and TRBJ2-5; TRBD2 might be the D (6 bases). The ends were cut back, 4 bases at V and 5 bases at J, with 14 bases in the middle. The CDR3 loop spans 14 amino acids. Germline V gene lookup returns CDR1 SEHNR and CDR2 FQNEAQ (reference sequence). In DNA form, the CDR3 reads TGTGCCAGCAGCTGGGGACTGGTCTTGGAGACCCAGTACTTC. It specifies CASSWGLVLETQYF. Combining the CDR3 with reference TRBV7-9 and TRBJ2-5 gives the whole variable domain DTGVSQNPRHKITKRGQNVTFRCDPISEHNRLYWYRQTLGQGPEFLTYFQNEAQLEKSRLLSDRFSAERPKGSFSTLEIQRTEQGDSAMYLCASSWGLVLETQYFGPGTRLLVL.

CDR3 loop: CASSLARTEWDQPQHF. CDR3 coding DNA: TGTGCCAGCAGCTTAGCGCGGACAGAGTGGGATCAGCCCCAGCATTTT. V usage is TRBV7-9 and J usage is TRBJ1-5; tentative D call: TRBD1 (6 bases). This CDR3 has 16 residues. Trimming cost V 0 bases and J 5 bases, with 14 bases left between them. The V gene's germline CDR1 is SEHNR and CDR2 FQNEAQ (reference sequence).

Concerning this clone: At one end the junction does not follow the germline gene, possibly because of a read error. The chain combines TRBV7-7 with TRBJ2-5; 8 bases are shared with TRBD1. The CDR3 runs to 16 residues. Germline CDR1 is SSHAT and CDR2 is FNYEAQ (reference sequence). The CDR3 coding sequence is TGTGCTAGCAGCTACGGCGCCGGGACAGGTCGAGAGACCCAGTACTTC. It encodes CASSYGAGTGRETQYF.

The genes are TRBV5-6 and TRBJ2-5, with a tentative D call TRBD1 (6 bases). V lost 0 bases to trimming and J lost 5 bases, with 11 bases between them. Germline values: CDR1 SGHDT, CDR2 YYEEEE. The CDR3 has 14 residues. CDR3 residues: CASSLAKGVETQYF. CDR3 DNA: TGTGCCAGCAGCTTGGCCAAGGGGGTCGAGACCCAGTACTTC.

The rearrangement joins TRBV5-4 to TRBJ1-1; D is ambiguous. CDR1 SGHNT and CDR2 YYREEE come from the germline V gene (reference sequence). The CDR3 contains 13 residues. V lost 0 bases to trimming and J lost 6 bases, with 9 bases between them. The CDR3 DNA is TGTGCCAGCAGCTTGGATCGGTTTCCTGAAGCTTTCTTT. Its translation is CASSLDRFPEAFF.

This chain connects TRBV9 to TRBJ1-3; D is possibly TRBD1 (6 bases). This CDR3 has 18 amino acids. The germline gives CDR1 SGDLS, CDR2 YYNGEE. Trimming pared 0 bases from V and 0 bases from J, leaving 16 bases between. The CDR3 DNA reads TGTGCCAGCAGCGTAGCAGGTTTGGGACAAATCTCTGGAAACACCATATATTTT. It is translated as CASSVAGLGQISGNTIYF.

The chain recombines TRBV19 with TRBJ2-3, with 8 nucleotides matching TRBD1. The CDR3 runs 14 residues. The J segment lost 2 bases and the V segment lost 6 bases, leaving 4 bases of the junction unmatched. CDR1 is LNHDA and CDR2 is SQIVND in the germline V gene (reference sequence). The CDR3 sequence is CASSRQGNTDTQYF. CDR3 nucleotides: TGTGCCAGTAGCCGACAGGGGAACACAGATACGCAGTATTTT.

This chain joins TRBV6-5 and TRBJ2-1, with D perhaps TRBD2 (6 bases). Trimming shortened V by 0 bases and J by 10 bases, and 19 bases separated the two germline ends. Looked up from germline, CDR1 is MNHEY and CDR2 is SVGAGI. The CDR3 extends over 16 amino acids. CDR3 sequence reads: CASSYSWAGPQREQFF. The CDR3 nucleotides are TGTGCCAGCAGTTACTCATGGGCGGGACCGCAGCGGGAGCAGTTCTTC.

The rearrangement uses TRBV5-1 and TRBJ1-1, with D perhaps TRBD1 (6 bases). CDR1 and CDR2 from the germline V gene are SGHRS and YFSETQ. Trimming stripped 3 bases from V and 1 base from J, with 13 bases between. The CDR3 contains 15 residues. Written as DNA, the CDR3 is TGCGCCAGCAGCTCCCTCGGCAGGGGGAACACTGAAGCTTTCTTT. The encoded protein is CASSSLGRGNTEAFF.

A few counts support this clone. The rearrangement joins TRBV5-1 to TRBJ1-1, with D maybe TRBD1 (6 bases). Germline CDR1 is SGHRS and CDR2 is YFSETQ. V was shortened by 0 bases and J by 1 base, with 7 bases between the two germline ends. This CDR3 has 14 amino acids. The CDR3, as DNA: TGCGCCAGCAGCTTGGCAGGGGAGAACACTGAAGCTTTCTTT. Translation: CASSLAGENTEAFF.

The chain has TRBV4-1 and TRBJ1-1; D may be TRBD1 (6 bases). Germline V gene sequence: CDR1 MGHRA, CDR2 YSYEKL. The V gene lost 1 base and the J gene lost 8 bases, with 20 bases spanning the gap. This CDR3 has 16 amino acids. Written as DNA, the CDR3 is TGCGCCAGCAGCCAAGTACCAACAGGGATGGCGGCCGAAGCTTTCTTT. Encoded protein: CASSQVPTGMAAEAFF.

The chain has TRBV5-1 and TRBJ2-1; 9 nucleotides align to TRBD2. V lost 3 bases, J lost 14 bases, and 18 bases stayed unmatched. This CDR3 is built from 16 residues. The V gene's germline CDR1 is SGHRS and CDR2 YFSETQ. This chain's CDR3 is CASSSRGGTSRVREFF. CDR3 coding DNA: TGCGCCAGCAGCTCACGGGGGGGGACTAGCCGGGTCAGGGAGTTCTTC.

The chain employs TRBV7-9 and TRBJ2-3, with D hard to call. CDR3 length: 14 amino acids. CDR1 is SEHNR and CDR2 is FQNEAQ in the germline V gene (reference sequence). Trimming pared 4 bases from V and 6 bases from J, leaving 14 bases between. CDR3 protein: CASSSLTRDDTQYF. CDR3 in DNA: TGTGCCAGCAGCTCCTTAACTCGAGATGATACGCAGTATTTT. Full variable domain (remainder filled in from reference TRBV7-9 and TRBJ2-3): DTGVSQNPRHKITKRGQNVTFRCDPISEHNRLYWYRQTLGQGPEFLTYFQNEAQLEKSRLLSDRFSAERPKGSFSTLEIQRTEQGDSAMYLCASSSLTRDDTQYFGPGTRLTVL.